Listed here are 13 T cell receptor beta chains from one sample, sequenced in a study of glioma-infiltrating T cells. Using RNA template, CDR3s of TCR alpha and beta were amplified with iRepertoire arm-PCR. TCRdb reprocessed the multiplex PCR reads via MiXCR and lists one record per CDR3 protein. The sample has around 140,000 distinct CDR3 sequences, roughly two fifths seen once. Sequencing was done on a sample of glioma tissue, nonneoplastic brain tissue, or PBMCs (not recorded which). The receptors were sampled from a human donor with low-grade glioma or glioblastoma, undergoing nonglioma brain surgery, or in good health (not recorded which).

This clonotype appeared a few times. This rearrangement joins TRBV24-1 to TRBJ2-1; D perhaps matches TRBD1 (5 bases). V lost 5 bases to trimming and J lost 8 bases, with 24 bases between them. This CDR3 region has 17 residues. Germline assignment: CDR1 KGHDR and CDR2 SFDVKD. CDR3 amino acids: CATSGLTDSSVSDEQFF. The CDR3 DNA is TGTGCCACCAGTGGCCTGACAGATTCTTCGGTCTCCGATGAGCAGTTCTTC.

The chain is built from TRBV30 and TRBJ1-1; 7 bases are a match to TRBD1. The CDR3 covers 11 residues. Germline V gene lookup returns CDR1 GTSNPN and CDR2 SVGIG (reference sequence). The V segment lost 5 bases and the J segment 3 bases; nucleotides outside the gene matches: 0. CDR3 amino acids: CAWDRDTEAFF. Here the CDR3 DNA reads TGTGCCTGGGACAGGGACACTGAAGCTTTCTTT.

A few counts support this clonotype. This CDR3 is CSAVLGLGETQYF. The CDR3 coding sequence is TGCAGTGCGGTGCTAGGGTTGGGGGAGACCCAGTACTTC. This sequence joins TRBV20-1 and TRBJ2-5; D remains ambiguous. The CDR3 contains 13 residues. Germline values: CDR1 DFQATT, CDR2 SNEGSKA (reference sequence). The germline V and J ends were trimmed by 6 bases and 5 bases, with 16 bases remaining between them.

The chain combines TRBV28 with TRBJ1-5; a possible D gene is TRBD1 (5 bases). V lost 2 bases, J lost 1 base, and 12 bases lay in between. The germline V gene encodes CDR1 MDHEN and CDR2 SYDVKM. The CDR3 has 16 residues. This chain's CDR3 is CASSLGGRGSNQPQHF. CDR3 coding DNA: TGTGCCAGCAGTTTAGGGGGACGTGGGAGCAATCAGCCCCAGCATTTT.

The chain links TRBV6-2 or TRBV6-3 to TRBJ2-1, with D unclear. With 6 bases removed from V and 4 bases from J, the gap between germline ends came to 16 bases. CDR1 and CDR2 (germline): MNHEY, SVGEGT. This CDR3 region has 15 residues. The CDR3 is CASSIGPGDYNEQFF. The DNA of the CDR3 is TGTGCCAGCAGCATCGGACCGGGCGATTACAATGAGCAGTTCTTC.

The genes are TRBV4-1 and TRBJ2-7; D is undetermined. The germline gives CDR1 MGHRA, CDR2 YSYEKL. The CDR3 has 13 amino acids. The V and J ends lost 2 bases and 4 bases respectively, with 9 bases between them. CDR3 bases: TGCGCCAGCAGCCAAAGATGGGGATACGAGCAGTACTTC. As protein: CASSQRWGYEQYF.

This CDR3 reads CSARAPQGRDTQYF. CDR3 coding DNA: TGCAGTGCTAGAGCACCACAGGGGCGAGATACGCAGTATTTT. V and J are TRBV20-1 and TRBJ2-3; 7 nucleotides align to TRBD1. Losses at the gene ends were 1 base for V and 5 bases for J; bases not matched to a gene: 6. The CDR3 has 14 residues. CDR1 is DFQATT and CDR2 is SNEGSKA in the germline V gene (reference sequence).

This clonotype was seen just once. The V call is TRBV28, the J call TRBJ1-2; D not certain. Germline CDR1 is MDHEN and CDR2 is SYDVKM. This CDR3 region has 15 residues. V was shortened by 6 bases and J by 6 bases, with 20 bases between the two germline ends. The CDR3 reads CASSQENLSTDGYTF. The CDR3 coding sequence is TGTGCCAGCAGCCAAGAAAATTTATCAACTGATGGCTACACCTTC.

CDR3 bases: TGCGCCAGCAGCCAAGGGGACAGGGGAACTGAAGCTTTCTTT. Translating gives CASSQGDRGTEAFF. This chain connects TRBV4-3 to TRBJ1-1, with 10 bases aligning to TRBD1. Germline loops: CDR1 LGHNA, CDR2 YSLEER. CDR3 length: 14 residues. V lost 1 base to trimming and J lost 5 bases; unmatched junction nucleotides: 1.

This clonotype has only a few counts. V and J are TRBV7-9 and TRBJ1-3; D gene uncertain. V was clipped by 5 bases and J by 2 bases, with 10 bases between them. From germline, CDR1 is SEHNR and CDR2 FQNEAQ (reference sequence). The CDR3 is 14 residues long. The CDR3 region has the DNA TGTGCCAGCAGCCAACAAAACACTGGAAACACCATATATTTT. This sequence encodes CASSQQNTGNTIYF.

This clonotype turned up a few times. The chain recombines TRBV6-1 with TRBJ2-1, with unresolved D. Trimming pared 6 bases from V and 9 bases from J, leaving 15 bases between. The germline gives CDR1 MNHNS, CDR2 SASEGT. This CDR3 contains 13 residues. Here the CDR3 DNA reads TGTGCCAGCAGCCAAGATCCGGTGGGTGAGCAGTTCTTC. Translated: CASSQDPVGEQFF.

This chain connects TRBV27 to TRBJ2-3; a possible D gene is TRBD2 (6 bases). The germline V gene has CDR1 MNHEY and CDR2 SMNVEV (reference sequence). V was shortened by 3 bases and J by 6 bases, with 10 bases between the two germline ends. CDR3 length: 13 residues. CDR3 protein: CASSFWEADTQYF. The CDR3 DNA reads as TGTGCCAGCAGTTTCTGGGAGGCCGATACGCAGTATTTT.

V is TRBV27 and J is TRBJ2-7, with 8 bases fitting TRBD1. The length of the CDR3 is 14 residues. Germline assignment: CDR1 MNHEY and CDR2 SMNVEV (reference sequence). V was clipped by 5 bases and J by 2 bases; unmatched bases: 5. The CDR3 is CASSPWDRPYEQYF. The CDR3 DNA reads as TGTGCCAGCAGTCCGTGGGACAGGCCCTACGAGCAGTACTTC.